Shown below are 27 T cell receptor beta chains from a single sample sequenced in a study of siplizumab effects on memory and regulatory T cells (dated by TCRdb to about 2019). Libraries were made using the immunoSEQ multiplex PCR assay. The table comes from immuneACCESS by way of TCRdb, which keeps in-frame sequences with V and J called. Part of the clones is missing from these tables; in studies checked, under half for an unresolved V gene and the rest for unknown reasons. This sample holds approximately 12,000 clones; around half were observed only once. About 40% of the sample is held by the ten biggest clonotypes. Cells in the mixed lymphocyte reaction were cultured together at 37 degrees C for about 6 days. No antigen is known for these receptors. The sequencing sample was made of CFSE-low (dividing) CD8+ T cells sorted from an allogeneic mixed lymphocyte reaction. The receptors were sampled from a human donor in good health; the cells came from an allogeneic mixed lymphocyte reaction. Some clones in this sample may be carry-over from other donors' samples.

The chain recombines TRBV4-1 with TRBJ2-7; D not certain. The CDR3 totals 14 residues. CDR1 and CDR2 from the germline V gene are MGHRA and YSYEKL. Deletions cut 3 bases from V and 3 bases from J, with 12 bases between. The CDR3 DNA is TGCGCCAGCAGCCACCTTGGACGGAACTACGAGCAGTACTTC. Its translation: CASSHLGRNYEQYF.

This sequence joins TRBV27 and TRBJ1-6; D is uncertain. Trimming removed 4 bases at V and 5 bases at J, with 6 bases between. The CDR3 has 13 amino acids. CDR1 is MNHEY and CDR2 is SMNVEV in the germline V gene (reference sequence). This CDR3 reads CASSWVDNSPLHF. The CDR3 bases are TGTGCCAGCAGTTGGGTGGATAATTCACCCCTCCACTTT.

Within the sample, this clone is medium-sized. V usage is TRBV4-1 and J usage is TRBJ2-7, with D possibly being TRBD2 (6 bases). The CDR3 has 15 amino acids. V lost 1 base and J 1 base, leaving 11 bases between the germline ends. Germline V lookup: CDR1 MGHRA, CDR2 YSYEKL. The CDR3 sequence is CASSQVTGGSYEQYF. CDR3 sequence (DNA): TGCGCCAGCAGCCAAGTAACCGGGGGTTCCTACGAGCAGTACTTC.

This clone has only a few counts. The chain carries TRBV5-1 and TRBJ2-7; 7 bases are shared with TRBD1. The V segment lost 0 bases and the J segment 2 bases; nucleotides outside the gene matches: 5. The CDR3 extends over 15 amino acids. From germline, CDR1 is SGHRS and CDR2 YFSETQ. The CDR3 bases are TGCGCCAGCAGCTTGGAGACAGGGATTACCTACGAGCAGTACTTC. Amino acid sequence: CASSLETGITYEQYF.

The V call is TRBV5-1, the J call TRBJ2-7, with 10 bases lining up with TRBD1. Germline lookup yields CDR1 SGHRS and CDR2 YFSETQ. Trimming at V came to 4 bases and at J to 2 bases, leaving 3 bases not matched to a gene. The CDR3 runs to 14 residues. This CDR3 reads CASSPGTGAYEQYF. For the CDR3, the DNA is TGCGCCAGCAGCCCCGGGACAGGGGCCTACGAGCAGTACTTC.

The chain uses TRBV5-8 and TRBJ2-1, with a tentative D call TRBD2 (6 bases). CDR1 and CDR2 from the germline V gene are SGHTS and YDEGEE. This CDR3 spans 14 amino acids. Trimming removed 3 bases at V and 5 bases at J, with 12 bases between. CDR3 in DNA: TGTGCCAGCAGCTCCCGGGACTGGGACAATGAGCAGTTCTTC. Protein product: CASSSRDWDNEQFF. Full variable domain (rest looked up from reference TRBV5-8 and TRBJ2-1): EAGVTQSPTHLIKTRGQQATLRCSPISGHTSVYWYQQALGLGLQFLLWYDEGEERNRGNFPPRFSGRQFPNYSSELNVNALELEDSALYLCASSSRDWDNEQFFGPGTRLTVL.

By sample share, this clone is medium-sized. V gene TRBV7-9 combines with J gene TRBJ1-1, with D unclear. Germline V gene sequence: CDR1 SEHNR, CDR2 FQNEAQ (reference sequence). Trimming took 6 bases from V and 2 from J, leaving 10 bases between them. The CDR3 contains 13 residues. DNA for the CDR3: TGTGCCAGCAGTCTGACAAGAAACACTGAAGCTTTCTTT. It codes for CASSLTRNTEAFF.

The chain employs TRBV19 and TRBJ2-1, with 9 bases aligning to TRBD1. V dropped 7 bases and J dropped 4; count of bases not matched to a gene: 5. The CDR3 loop spans 14 amino acids. CDR1 is LNHDA, CDR2 SQIVND, per germline (reference sequence). The CDR3 nucleotides are TGTGCCAGTACCGCCGGGACAGGGTACAATGAGCAGTTCTTC. As protein: CASTAGTGYNEQFF. Full variable domain (missing parts from reference TRBV19 and TRBJ2-1): DGGITQSPKYLFRKEGQNVTLSCEQNLNHDAMYWYRQDPGQGLRLIYYSQIVNDFQKGDIAEGYSVSREKKESFPLTVTSAQKNPTAFYLCASTAGTGYNEQFFGPGTRLTVL.

This clone was observed a few times. This chain joins TRBV27 and TRBJ2-1; 7 bases are shared with TRBD1. The CDR3 sequence is 15 residues long. V shed 7 bases and J 0 bases; nucleotides not matched to a gene: 6. Germline V gene lookup returns CDR1 MNHEY and CDR2 SMNVEV (reference sequence). The CDR3 region is CASTQGQSSYNEQFF. The DNA of the CDR3 is TGTGCCAGCACCCAGGGACAGAGCTCCTACAATGAGCAGTTCTTC.

V is TRBV10-3 and J is TRBJ2-1, with D perhaps TRBD2 (5 bases). The CDR3 loop spans 15 amino acids. The V end lost 1 base, the J end lost 7 bases, and 14 bases lay between the germline ends. CDR1 and CDR2 from the germline V gene are ENHRY and SYGVKD. The CDR3 DNA reads TGTGCCATCAGTGAGTTCGGACTGGAAAGGAATGAGCAGTTCTTC. Its protein is CAISEFGLERNEQFF.

This clone occurred once. The V call is TRBV7-6, the J call TRBJ2-5; TRBD1 agrees at 7 bases. Near its end, the DNA agrees better with TRBJ2-7, so the J call may be wrong. Germline V gene data show CDR1 as SGHVS and CDR2 as FNYEAQ. This CDR3 spans 17 amino acids. CDR3 coding DNA: TGTGCCAGCAGCTCGTACCCGGGACAGCGACCCCTCTACGAGCAGTACTTC. As protein: CASSSYPGQRPLYEQYF.

The rearrangement uses TRBV29-1 and TRBJ1-3; D call uncertain. There are 16 residues in the CDR3. With 1 base removed from V and 2 bases from J, the gap between germline ends came to 15 bases. Germline values: CDR1 SQVTM, CDR2 ANQGSEA. The CDR3 protein is CSVEVGRGQAGNTIYF. The DNA for the CDR3 is TGCAGCGTTGAAGTTGGCCGGGGTCAGGCTGGAAACACCATATATTTT. The full variable domain, rest sourced from reference TRBV29-1 and TRBJ1-3, is SAVISQKPSRDICQRGTSLTIQCQVDSQVTMMFWYRQQPGQSLTLIATANQGSEATYESGFVIDKFPISRPNLTFSTLTVSNMSPEDSSIYLCSVEVGRGQAGNTIYFGEGSWLTVV.

This clone counts as medium-sized. The chain couples TRBV19 to TRBJ2-2; D is uncertain. The germline V and J ends were trimmed by 8 bases and 0 bases, with 13 bases remaining between them. The CDR3 totals 15 residues. CDR1 is LNHDA, CDR2 SQIVND, per germline (reference sequence). CDR3 DNA sequence: TGTGCCAGTGCCCAAAACGGAGCGAACACCGGGGAGCTGTTTTTT. Translation: CASAQNGANTGELFF.

The chain carries TRBV4-1 and TRBJ2-7, with D perhaps TRBD2 (5 bases). This CDR3 has 13 residues. The V gene lost 1 base and the J gene lost 3 bases, with 7 bases spanning the gap. CDR1 is MGHRA, CDR2 YSYEKL, per germline. This CDR3 reads CASSQVGSYEQYF. The CDR3 nucleotides are TGCGCCAGCAGCCAAGTGGGGAGCTACGAGCAGTACTTC.

The rearrangement joins TRBV6-5 to TRBJ1-2; TRBD1 matches at 8 bases. Losses at the gene ends were 2 bases for V and 10 bases for J; bases not matched to a gene: 12. Germline CDR1 and CDR2: MNHEY and SVGAGI. The length of the CDR3 is 15 residues. CDR3 nucleotides: TGTGCCAGCAGTTACCGGGACAGGCCCTTCGACGACTACACCTTC. Residues: CASSYRDRPFDDYTF.

The chain has TRBV7-9 and TRBJ2-7, with D possibly called TRBD1 or TRBD2 (5 bases each). The CDR3 totals 16 residues. Germline V gene sequence: CDR1 SEHNR, CDR2 FQNEAQ (reference sequence). Trimming pared 1 base from V and 6 bases from J, leaving 19 bases between. CDR3 DNA: TGTGCCAGCAGCTTAGGGGGCGGGCTTGAGGTCGGCGAGCAGTACTTC. This translates into CASSLGGGLEVGEQYF.

This clone ranks as medium-sized. The chain recombines TRBV4-1 with TRBJ2-7; unclear D gene. Germline loops: CDR1 MGHRA, CDR2 YSYEKL. Trimming pared 4 bases from V and 2 bases from J, leaving 9 bases between. The CDR3 has 13 residues. In DNA, the CDR3 is TGCGCCAGCAGCCGGACCCAAACCTACGAGCAGTACTTC. It encodes CASSRTQTYEQYF.

This clone ranks as medium-sized (0.01 to 0.1%). V is TRBV27 and J is TRBJ2-7; 7 bases fit TRBD1. This CDR3 has 15 residues. V trimming: 5 bases; J trimming: 1 base; junction bases outside the gene matches: 8. CDR1 is MNHEY, CDR2 SMNVEV, per germline (reference sequence). The CDR3 here is CASSPFGQVSYEQYF. The CDR3 DNA sequence: TGTGCCAGCAGTCCCTTCGGACAGGTGTCCTACGAGCAGTACTTC.

The CDR3 DNA reads as TGTGCCAGCAGCTTAGCAGGAACCTATGGCTACACCTTC. This gives the protein CASSLAGTYGYTF. This chain joins TRBV7-2 and TRBJ1-2; no firm D call. The CDR3 is 13 residues long. V lost 0 bases and J lost 4, with 6 bases in between. The V gene's germline CDR1 is SGHTA and CDR2 FQGNSA.

The gene calls are TRBV9 and TRBJ2-1, with D uncertain. Deletions cut 4 bases from V and 5 bases from J, with 10 bases between. Germline-derived CDR1 and CDR2 are SGDLS and YYNGEE. CDR3 length: 13 amino acids. The CDR3 is CASSPPNHNEQFF. Here the CDR3 DNA reads TGTGCCAGCAGCCCCCCTAACCACAATGAGCAGTTCTTC.

The CDR3 region is CASSFVANSYEQYF. Here the CDR3 DNA reads TGTGCCAGCAGCTTCGTAGCGAACTCCTACGAGCAGTACTTC. The V call is TRBV5-6, the J call TRBJ2-7; perhaps TRBD2 as D (5 bases). CDR3 length: 14 residues. The germline CDR1 and CDR2 sequences are SGHDT and YYEEEE. V lost 2 bases, J lost 0 bases, and 9 bases lay in between. The full variable domain, its missing parts supplied by reference TRBV5-6 and TRBJ2-7, is DAGVTQSPTHLIKTRGQQVTLRCSPKSGHDTVSWYQQALGQGPQFIFQYYEEEERQRGNFPDRFSGHQFPNYSSELNVNALLLGDSALYLCASSFVANSYEQYFGPGTRLTVT.

The gene calls are TRBV27 and TRBJ2-5; maybe TRBD1 (6 bases). Germline CDR1 MNHEY, CDR2 SMNVEV (reference sequence). V shed 5 bases and J shed 4 bases, with 17 bases lying between them. The CDR3 covers 15 residues. The CDR3 sequence: CASSPGTHIGETQYF. DNA for the CDR3: TGTGCCAGCAGTCCTGGGACACACATAGGAGAGACCCAGTACTTC.

The sample holds a few counts of this clone. V is TRBV19 and J is TRBJ2-1; D is unclear. Trimming shortened V by 3 bases and J by 5 bases, and 8 bases separated the two germline ends. The CDR3 extends over 13 amino acids. Germline V gene data show CDR1 as LNHDA and CDR2 as SQIVND (reference sequence). CDR3 residues: CASSIWAHNEQFF. The CDR3 DNA reads as TGTGCCAGTAGTATCTGGGCCCACAATGAGCAGTTCTTC.

Judged by abundance, this clone is medium-sized. The chain joins TRBV19 to TRBJ2-1; a weak D match, TRBD2 (5 bases). V lost 0 bases and J lost 6, with 15 bases in between. The V gene's germline CDR1 is LNHDA and CDR2 SQIVND (reference sequence). The length of the CDR3 is 16 residues. This CDR3 reads CASSIDEAGKFNEQFF. DNA of the CDR3: TGTGCCAGTAGTATAGATGAGGCGGGCAAGTTCAATGAGCAGTTCTTC.

The V call is TRBV29-1, the J call TRBJ2-7, with 9 bases matching TRBD2. The CDR3 loop spans 21 amino acids. Germline CDR1 and CDR2: SQVTM and ANQGSEA. The V segment lost 3 bases and the J segment 2 bases; nucleotides outside the gene matches: 26. The CDR3 spells CSVDGVRGSGSLGSATYEQYF. CDR3 in DNA: TGCAGCGTTGACGGGGTTCGGGGTAGCGGGAGTCTGGGCTCTGCCACCTACGAGCAGTACTTC.

About this clone itself: At one of its ends the junction is not consistent with the germline gene, which may arise from a read error. The rearrangement joins TRBV5-1 to TRBJ2-7; a possible D gene is TRBD1 (5 bases). The CDR3 extends over 16 amino acids. Germline-derived CDR1 and CDR2 are SGHRS and YFSETQ. CDR3 coding DNA: TGCGCCAGCAGATTGGCCCCGTGGGAACAGGCCTACGAGCAGTACTTC. Protein sequence: CASRLAPWEQAYEQYF.

This chain links TRBV7-9 with TRBJ1-2, with TRBD1 matching 7 bases. With V trimmed by 6 bases and J by 6 bases, 7 bases remained unmatched. CDR1 and CDR2 (germline): SEHNR, FQNEAQ (reference sequence). The CDR3 spans 13 residues. The DNA for the CDR3 is TGTGCCAGCAGGCAACAGGGGATAGATGGCTACACCTTC. Translating gives CASRQQGIDGYTF.